This entry lists 16 T cell receptor beta chains sequenced from one sample in a study of human T cells and chemical hapten exposure. Documented time point: patch test 1, 2 weeks after DPC sensitization. The sample's treatment: therapeutic diphenylcyclopropenone sensitization with weekly scalp DPC. TCRdb re-derived calls from the RACE reads in MiXCR, one entry per CDR3 protein. This sample has about 380,000 distinct CDR3 sequences, with approximately 4.4% found just once. This material consisted of whole blood, taken in connection with sensitization to the hapten diphenylcyclopropenone (DPC). These receptors were taken from a woman aged 45 to 65 with alopecia areata. Some clones in this sample may be carry-over from other donors' samples.

This clonotype was observed many times. The chain carries TRBV5-1 and TRBJ1-1, with 7 bases identical to TRBD1. The CDR3 totals 13 residues. After removal of 5 bases from V and 5 bases from J, the junction contained 6 bases not matched to a gene. Per germline, CDR1 SGHRS and CDR2 YFSETQ. CDR3 loop: CASRITGDTEAFF. The CDR3 nucleotides read TGCGCCAGCAGGATAACAGGGGATACTGAAGCTTTCTTT.

This clonotype has more than one count but fewer than ten. This sequence joins TRBV28 and TRBJ2-1; TRBD2 matches 12 bases. The junction had 14 bases not matched to a gene; V was cut back by 2 bases and J by 6 bases. Germline V gene sequence: CDR1 MDHEN, CDR2 SYDVKM. The CDR3 covers 19 residues. CDR3 bases: TGTGCCAGCAGTTTAATATCCGGGCTAGCGGGAGGGCTCATCAATGAGCAGTTCTTC. Protein sequence: CASSLISGLAGGLINEQFF.

This clonotype was seen many times. The chain is built from TRBV7-9 and TRBJ2-1; a weak D match, TRBD2 (6 bases). Trimming took 1 base from V and 6 from J, leaving 10 bases between them. Germline assignment: CDR1 SEHNR and CDR2 FQNEAQ (reference sequence). The CDR3 contains 14 residues. DNA for the CDR3: TGTGCCAGCAGCTTAGGGGGACTCTTCAATGAGCAGTTCTTC. Translated, it gives CASSLGGLFNEQFF.

This clonotype was observed many times. The chain combines TRBV6-2 or TRBV6-3 with TRBJ1-5, with 10 bases fitting TRBD1. CDR1 and CDR2 from the germline V gene are MNHEY and SVGEGT. The CDR3 is 16 amino acids. J lost 3 bases, V lost 2 bases, and 4 bases had no gene match. In nucleotides, the CDR3 is TGTGCCAGCAGTTACGAAGACAGGGGGCCCAATCAGCCCCAGCATTTT. Translating gives CASSYEDRGPNQPQHF.

This chain connects TRBV4-1 to TRBJ1-2; D unresolved. The CDR3 length is 15 residues. The V and J ends lost 0 bases and 6 bases respectively, with 14 bases between them. Germline CDR1 reads MGHRA; CDR2 reads YSYEKL. The CDR3 DNA is TGCGCCAGCAGCCAAGATTTCGGGGAGGGCCATGGCTACACCTTC. Protein sequence: CASSQDFGEGHGYTF.

This clonotype was seen many times. The chain is built from TRBV3-1 and TRBJ1-1; D might be TRBD1 (6 bases). This CDR3 contains 13 residues. The V and J ends lost 4 bases and 14 bases respectively, with 20 bases between them. Germline assignment: CDR1 LGHDT and CDR2 YNNKEL (reference sequence). The CDR3 DNA is TGTGCCAGCAGCCGCGTCTCAGGGGCACAGCTCTTCTTT. Translated: CASSRVSGAQLFF.

A word on this clonotype: This may come from a read error, since a much larger clone is one base off. The chain uses TRBV12-3 or TRBV12-4 and TRBJ1-1; no definite D call. Deletions cut 7 bases from V and 1 base from J, with 16 bases between. The CDR3 extends over 15 amino acids. CDR3 sequence reads: CASNFGPKTNTEAFF. The CDR3 nucleotides are TGTGCCAGCAACTTCGGTCCCAAGACGAACACTGAAGCTTTCTTT.

The chain combines TRBV5-5 with TRBJ1-4; D gene unclear. The germline V and J ends were trimmed by 0 bases and 5 bases, with 14 bases remaining between them. The V gene's germline CDR1 is SGHKS and CDR2 YYEKEE (reference sequence). CDR3 length: 16 amino acids. The CDR3 DNA reads TGTGCCAGCAGCTTGGGAGTCTCAAGACCGAATGAAAAACTGTTTTTT. It encodes CASSLGVSRPNEKLFF. Looking up the rest from reference TRBV5-5 and TRBJ1-4 gives the full variable domain: DAGVTQSPTHLIKTRGQQVTLRCSPISGHKSVSWYQQVLGQGPQFIFQYYEKEERGRGNFPDRFSARQFPNYSSELNVNALLLGDSALYLCASSLGVSRPNEKLFFGSGTQLSVL.

Ten or more counts support this clonotype. The CDR3 is CSVGNSNYGYTF. CDR3 in DNA: TGCAGCGTTGGGAACAGTAACTATGGCTACACCTTC. The chain carries TRBV29-1 and TRBJ1-2; the D is unclear. Germline V gene lookup returns CDR1 SQVTM and CDR2 ANQGSEA. The CDR3 runs 12 residues. V gave up 4 bases and J gave up 1 base, with 7 bases separating them.

The gene calls are TRBV5-1 and TRBJ1-2; 8 bases are shared with TRBD1. V lost 4 bases to trimming and J lost 0 bases; unmatched junction nucleotides: 8. The germline V gene encodes CDR1 SGHRS and CDR2 YFSETQ. This CDR3 has 16 amino acids. CDR3: CASSTLQGVANYGYTF. The CDR3 region has the DNA TGCGCCAGCAGCACGTTACAGGGGGTAGCTAACTATGGCTACACCTTC.

This clonotype was observed at least ten times. V and J are TRBV3-1 and TRBJ2-3, with TRBD2 matching over 9 bases. In germline, CDR1 is LGHDT, CDR2 YNNKEL (reference sequence). This CDR3 spans 18 amino acids. V lost 4 bases and J lost 5; bases outside the gene matches: 16. The CDR3 sequence: CASSRTPLGGGARDTQYF. The CDR3 DNA follows: TGTGCCAGCAGCCGAACCCCGTTGGGCGGGGGGGCAAGAGATACGCAGTATTTT.

This clonotype has a count of ten or more. The chain couples TRBV6-5 to TRBJ2-5, with unresolved D. The germline V gene has CDR1 MNHEY and CDR2 SVGAGI. The CDR3 covers 14 residues. Trimming stripped 6 bases from V and 1 base from J, with 12 bases between. CDR3 sequence reads: CASSPGPAQETQYF. CDR3 bases: TGTGCCAGCAGCCCCGGGCCAGCCCAAGAGACCCAGTACTTC.

This clonotype occurred many times. The chain links TRBV3-1 to TRBJ1-2; possible D gene TRBD1, 6 bases. The germline CDR1 and CDR2 sequences are LGHDT and YNNKEL (reference sequence). With 4 bases removed from V and 2 bases from J, the gap between germline ends came to 14 bases. The CDR3 consists of 15 residues. The CDR3 DNA follows: TGTGCCAGCAGCCGGGTTAGGGGGGGAAACTATGGCTACACCTTC. Translating gives CASSRVRGGNYGYTF.

This clonotype was counted many times. This chain connects TRBV6-5 to TRBJ1-2, with a weak D call TRBD1 (6 bases). Germline CDR1 and CDR2: MNHEY and SVGAGI. CDR3 size: 13 residues. V was trimmed by 6 bases and J by 8 bases, leaving 16 bases between them. CDR3 bases: TGTGCCAGCAGCAACACAGGGTCTAACGGCTACACCTTC. Translation gives CASSNTGSNGYTF.

The chain's CDR3 is CASSSSLAGFYIQYF. The CDR3 DNA is TGTGCCAGCAGTTCCTCACTAGCGGGGTTTTACATTCAGTACTTC. The chain links TRBV12-3 or TRBV12-4 to TRBJ2-4, with 10 bases lining up with TRBD2. Germline trimming cut 4 bases from V and 8 bases from J; bases unmatched to any gene: 8. This CDR3 has 15 amino acids.

This clonotype came up many times. The chain combines TRBV4-1 with TRBJ1-1; no definite D call. Germline CDR1 is MGHRA and CDR2 is YSYEKL. Trimming cost V 3 bases and J 4 bases, with 9 bases left between them. This CDR3 has 13 residues. The CDR3 reads CASSHQTITEAFF. CDR3 bases: TGCGCCAGCAGCCACCAAACCATCACTGAAGCTTTCTTT.